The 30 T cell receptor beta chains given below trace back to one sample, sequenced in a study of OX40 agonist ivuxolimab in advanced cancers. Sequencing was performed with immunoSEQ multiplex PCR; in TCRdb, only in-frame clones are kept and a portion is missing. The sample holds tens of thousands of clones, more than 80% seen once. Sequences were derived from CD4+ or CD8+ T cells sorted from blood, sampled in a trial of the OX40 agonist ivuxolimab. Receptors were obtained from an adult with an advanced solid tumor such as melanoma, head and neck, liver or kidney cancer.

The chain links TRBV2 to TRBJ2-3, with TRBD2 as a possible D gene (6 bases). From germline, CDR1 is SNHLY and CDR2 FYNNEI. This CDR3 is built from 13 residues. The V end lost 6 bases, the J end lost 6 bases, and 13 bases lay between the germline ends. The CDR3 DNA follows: TGTGCCAGCAGCATGAGCGGGTGGGATACGCAGTATTTT. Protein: CASSMSGWDTQYF. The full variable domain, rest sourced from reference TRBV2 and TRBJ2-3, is EPEVTQTPSHQVTQMGQEVILRCVPISNHLYFYWYRQILGQKVEFLVSFYNNEISEKSEIFDDQFSVERPDGSNFTLKIRSTKLEDSAMYFCASSMSGWDTQYFGPGTRLTVL.

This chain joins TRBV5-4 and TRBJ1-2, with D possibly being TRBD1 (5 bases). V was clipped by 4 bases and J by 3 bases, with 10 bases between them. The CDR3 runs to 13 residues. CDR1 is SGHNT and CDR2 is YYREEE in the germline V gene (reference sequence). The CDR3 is CASSGWGDYGYTF. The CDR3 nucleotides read TGTGCCAGCAGCGGGTGGGGGGACTATGGCTACACCTTC.

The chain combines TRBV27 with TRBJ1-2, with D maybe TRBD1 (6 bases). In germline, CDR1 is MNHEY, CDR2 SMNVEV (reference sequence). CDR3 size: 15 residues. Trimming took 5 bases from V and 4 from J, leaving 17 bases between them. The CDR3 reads CASSTLGGGGYGYTF. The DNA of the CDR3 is TGTGCCAGCAGTACCCTCGGGGGCGGCGGCTATGGCTACACCTTC.

The DNA of the CDR3 is TGTGCCAGTAGAACATACACCGGGGAGCTGTTTTTT. Translated: CASRTYTGELFF. The rearrangement links TRBV19 to TRBJ2-2; D unresolved. Germline V gene lookup returns CDR1 LNHDA and CDR2 SQIVND (reference sequence). The CDR3 is 12 residues long. Trimming removed 6 bases at V and 3 bases at J, with 5 bases between.

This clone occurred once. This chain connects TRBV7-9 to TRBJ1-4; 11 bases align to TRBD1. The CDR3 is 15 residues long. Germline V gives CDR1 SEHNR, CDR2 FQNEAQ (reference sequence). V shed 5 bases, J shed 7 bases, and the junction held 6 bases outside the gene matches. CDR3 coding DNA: TGTGCCAGCAGCCGAGGACAGGGGGCTATTGAAAAACTGTTTTTT. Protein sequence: CASSRGQGAIEKLFF.

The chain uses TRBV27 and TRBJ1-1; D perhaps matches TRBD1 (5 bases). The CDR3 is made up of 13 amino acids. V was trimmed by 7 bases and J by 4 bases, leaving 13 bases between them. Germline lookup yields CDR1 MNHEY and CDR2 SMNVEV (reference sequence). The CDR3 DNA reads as TGTGCCAGCATGCGAGGGGAAGGCACTGAAGCTTTCTTT. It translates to CASMRGEGTEAFF.

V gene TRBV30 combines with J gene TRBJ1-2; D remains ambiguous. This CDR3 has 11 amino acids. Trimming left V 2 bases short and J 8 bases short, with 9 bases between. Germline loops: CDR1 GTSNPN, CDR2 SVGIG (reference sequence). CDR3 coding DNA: TGTGCCTGGAGTTCAGTTGGCGGCTACACCTTC. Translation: CAWSSVGGYTF.

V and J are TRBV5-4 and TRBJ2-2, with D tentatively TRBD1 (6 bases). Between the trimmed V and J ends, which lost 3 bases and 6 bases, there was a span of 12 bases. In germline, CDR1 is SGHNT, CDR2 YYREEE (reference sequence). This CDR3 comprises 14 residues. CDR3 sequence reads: CASSYTGPAGELFF. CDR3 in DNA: TGTGCCAGCAGCTACACAGGGCCTGCCGGGGAGCTGTTTTTT.

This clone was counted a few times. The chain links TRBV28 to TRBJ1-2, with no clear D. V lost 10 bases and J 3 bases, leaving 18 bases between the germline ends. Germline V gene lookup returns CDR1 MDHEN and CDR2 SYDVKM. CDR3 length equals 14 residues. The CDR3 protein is CAITTLSRDYGYTF. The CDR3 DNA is TGTGCCATAACCACCCTAAGTAGGGACTATGGCTACACCTTC.

The CDR3, as DNA: TGTGCCACCAAAAATCCCGGGACAGGAGGCAATCAGCCCCAGCATTTT. This translates into CATKNPGTGGNQPQHF. V gene TRBV19 combines with J gene TRBJ1-5; 8 bases fit TRBD1. With V trimmed by 10 bases and J by 2 bases, 13 bases remained unmatched. Germline V gene data show CDR1 as LNHDA and CDR2 as SQIVND (reference sequence). The CDR3 spans 16 residues.

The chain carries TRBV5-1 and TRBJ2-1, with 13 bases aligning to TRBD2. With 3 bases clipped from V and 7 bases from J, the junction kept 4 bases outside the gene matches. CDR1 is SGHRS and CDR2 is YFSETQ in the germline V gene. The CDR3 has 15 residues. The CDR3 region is CASSSGLAGNNEQFF. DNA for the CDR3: TGCGCCAGCAGCTCGGGACTAGCGGGGAATAATGAGCAGTTCTTC. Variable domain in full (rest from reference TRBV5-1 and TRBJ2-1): KAGVTQTPRYLIKTRGQQVTLSCSPISGHRSVSWYQQTPGQGLQFLFEYFSETQRNKGNFPGRFSGRQFSNSRSEMNVSTLELGDSALYLCASSSGLAGNNEQFFGPGTRLTVL.

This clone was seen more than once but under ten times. CDR3 sequence reads: CASSLSPWGAYEQYF. For the CDR3, the DNA is TGTGCCAGCAGCTTGAGTCCGTGGGGAGCCTACGAGCAGTACTTC. The chain uses TRBV5-6 and TRBJ2-7; the D gene is possibly TRBD2 (5 bases). V lost 1 base and J 2 bases, leaving 13 bases between the germline ends. Germline CDR1 and CDR2: SGHDT and YYEEEE. This CDR3 is built from 15 residues.

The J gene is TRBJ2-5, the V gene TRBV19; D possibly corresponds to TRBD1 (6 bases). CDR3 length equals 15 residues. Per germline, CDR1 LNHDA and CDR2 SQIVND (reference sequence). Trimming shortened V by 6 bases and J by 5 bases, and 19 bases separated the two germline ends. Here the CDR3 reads CASSFLAGAQETQYF. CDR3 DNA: TGTGCCAGTAGCTTTCTCGCAGGGGCGCAGGAGACCCAGTACTTC. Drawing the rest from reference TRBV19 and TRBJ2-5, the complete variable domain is DGGITQSPKYLFRKEGQNVTLSCEQNLNHDAMYWYRQDPGQGLRLIYYSQIVNDFQKGDIAEGYSVSREKKESFPLTVTSAQKNPTAFYLCASSFLAGAQETQYFGPGTRLLVL.

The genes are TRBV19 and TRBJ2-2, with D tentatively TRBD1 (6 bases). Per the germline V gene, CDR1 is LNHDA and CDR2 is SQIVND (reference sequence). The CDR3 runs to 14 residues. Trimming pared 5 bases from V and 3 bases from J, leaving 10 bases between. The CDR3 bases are TGTGCCAGTAGTGCCGGACAGTACACCGGGGAGCTGTTTTTT. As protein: CASSAGQYTGELFF.

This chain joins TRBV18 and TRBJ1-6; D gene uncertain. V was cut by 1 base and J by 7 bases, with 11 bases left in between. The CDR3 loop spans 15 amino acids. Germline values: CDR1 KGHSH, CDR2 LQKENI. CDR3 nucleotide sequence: TGTGCCAGCTCACCACTTAGAGGGCGCAATTCACCCCTCCACTTT. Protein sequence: CASSPLRGRNSPLHF.

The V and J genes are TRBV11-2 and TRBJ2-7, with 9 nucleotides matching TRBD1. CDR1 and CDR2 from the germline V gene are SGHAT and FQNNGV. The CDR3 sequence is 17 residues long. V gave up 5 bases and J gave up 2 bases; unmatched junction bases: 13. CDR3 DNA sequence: TGTGCCAGCAGCCAGAGGCGCACGGGACAGGGAACCTACGAGCAGTACTTC. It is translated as CASSQRRTGQGTYEQYF.

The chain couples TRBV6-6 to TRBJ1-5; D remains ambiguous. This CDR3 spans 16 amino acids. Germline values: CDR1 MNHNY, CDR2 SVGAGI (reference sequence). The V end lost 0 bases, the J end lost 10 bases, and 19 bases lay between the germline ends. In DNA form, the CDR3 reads TGTGCCAGCAGTTACTCGATCTCATTTGCATTGAGTCCCCAGCATTTT. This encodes CASSYSISFALSPQHF.

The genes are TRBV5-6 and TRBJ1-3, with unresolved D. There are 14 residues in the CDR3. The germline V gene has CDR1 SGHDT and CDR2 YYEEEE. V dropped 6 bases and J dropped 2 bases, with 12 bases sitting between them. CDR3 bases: TGTGCCAGCACCCTTGGACCGACTGGAAACACCATATATTTT. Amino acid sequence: CASTLGPTGNTIYF.

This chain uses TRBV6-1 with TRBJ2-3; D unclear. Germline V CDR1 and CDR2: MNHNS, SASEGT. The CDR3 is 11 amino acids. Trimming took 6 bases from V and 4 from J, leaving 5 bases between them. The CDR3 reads CASRFPDTQYF. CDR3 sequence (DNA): TGTGCCAGCAGATTTCCAGATACGCAGTATTTT.

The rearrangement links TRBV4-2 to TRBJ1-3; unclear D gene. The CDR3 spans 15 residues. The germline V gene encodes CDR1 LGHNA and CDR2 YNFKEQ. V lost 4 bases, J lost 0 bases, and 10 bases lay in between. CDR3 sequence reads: CASSPGAPSGNTIYF. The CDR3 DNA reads TGTGCCAGCAGCCCGGGAGCACCCTCTGGAAACACCATATATTTT.

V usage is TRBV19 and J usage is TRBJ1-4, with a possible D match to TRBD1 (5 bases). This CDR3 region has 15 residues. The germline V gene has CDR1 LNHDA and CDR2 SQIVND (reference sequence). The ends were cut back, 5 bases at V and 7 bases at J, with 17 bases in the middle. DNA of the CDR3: TGTGCCAGTAGTCCAAGGGAGGGGAAGGGTGAAAAACTGTTTTTT. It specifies CASSPREGKGEKLFF.

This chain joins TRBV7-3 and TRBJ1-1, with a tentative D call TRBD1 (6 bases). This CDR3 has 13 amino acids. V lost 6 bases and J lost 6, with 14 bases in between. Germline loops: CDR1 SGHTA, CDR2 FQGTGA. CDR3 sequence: CASSRDTSSEAFF. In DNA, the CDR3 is TGTGCCAGCAGTAGGGACACGAGCTCTGAAGCTTTCTTT.

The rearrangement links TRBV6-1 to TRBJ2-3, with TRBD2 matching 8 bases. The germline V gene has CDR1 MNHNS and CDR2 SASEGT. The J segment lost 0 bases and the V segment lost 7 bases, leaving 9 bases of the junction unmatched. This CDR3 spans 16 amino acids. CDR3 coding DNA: TGTGCCAGCATTGAGGCCAGCGGGGGAAGCACAGATACGCAGTATTTT. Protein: CASIEASGGSTDTQYF.

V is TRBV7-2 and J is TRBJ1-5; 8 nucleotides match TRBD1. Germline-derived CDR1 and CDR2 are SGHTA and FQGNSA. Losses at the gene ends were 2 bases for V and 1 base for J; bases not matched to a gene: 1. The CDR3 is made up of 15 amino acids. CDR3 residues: CASSLNRGSNQPQHF. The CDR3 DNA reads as TGTGCCAGCAGCTTAAACAGGGGGAGCAATCAGCCCCAGCATTTT. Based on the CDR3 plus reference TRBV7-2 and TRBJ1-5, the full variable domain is GAGVSQSPSNKVTEKGKDVELRCDPISGHTALYWYRQSLGQGLEFLIYFQGNSAPDKSGLPSDRFSAERTGGSVSTLTIQRTQQEDSAVYLCASSLNRGSNQPQHFGDGTRLSIL.

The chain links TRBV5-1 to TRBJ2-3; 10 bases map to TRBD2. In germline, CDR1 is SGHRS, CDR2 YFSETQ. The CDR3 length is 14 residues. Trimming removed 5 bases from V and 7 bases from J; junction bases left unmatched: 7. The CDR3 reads CASRSTSGSHTQYF. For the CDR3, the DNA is TGCGCCAGCAGATCGACTAGCGGGTCGCATACGCAGTATTTT.

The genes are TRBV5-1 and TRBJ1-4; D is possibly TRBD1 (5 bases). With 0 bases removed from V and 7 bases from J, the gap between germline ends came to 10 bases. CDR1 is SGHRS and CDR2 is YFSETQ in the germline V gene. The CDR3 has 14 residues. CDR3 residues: CASSLGDWSEKLFF. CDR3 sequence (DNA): TGCGCCAGCAGCTTGGGGGACTGGAGTGAAAAACTGTTTTTT.

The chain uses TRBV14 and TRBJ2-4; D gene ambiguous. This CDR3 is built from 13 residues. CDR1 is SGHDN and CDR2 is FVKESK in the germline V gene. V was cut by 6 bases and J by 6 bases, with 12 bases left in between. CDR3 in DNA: TGTGCCAGCAGTCTCGAGAGGAGAAACATTCAGTACTTC. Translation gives CASSLERRNIQYF.

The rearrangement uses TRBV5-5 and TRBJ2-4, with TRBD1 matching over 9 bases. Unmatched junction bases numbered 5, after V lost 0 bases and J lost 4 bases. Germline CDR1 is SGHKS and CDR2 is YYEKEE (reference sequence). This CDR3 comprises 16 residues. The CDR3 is CASSLAPGQGKNIQYF. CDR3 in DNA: TGTGCCAGCAGCTTGGCTCCGGGACAGGGTAAAAACATTCAGTACTTC.

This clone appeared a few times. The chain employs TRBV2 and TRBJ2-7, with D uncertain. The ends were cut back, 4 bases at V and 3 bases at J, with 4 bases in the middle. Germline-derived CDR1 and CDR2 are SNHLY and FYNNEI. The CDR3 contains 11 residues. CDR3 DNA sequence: TGTGCCAGCAGTGGCGTCTACGAGCAGTACTTC. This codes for CASSGVYEQYF.

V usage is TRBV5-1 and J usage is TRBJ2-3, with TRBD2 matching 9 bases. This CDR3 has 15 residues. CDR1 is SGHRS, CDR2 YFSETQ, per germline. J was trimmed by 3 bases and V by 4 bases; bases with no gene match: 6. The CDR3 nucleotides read TGCGCCAGCAGCGTAGCGGGAGTGAGGACAGATACGCAGTATTTT. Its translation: CASSVAGVRTDTQYF.